This T cell receptor beta chain was retrieved from a study of cytomegalovirus exposure and HLA in healthy donors. About the study: A subsequent analysis stated that the 120 or so validation repertoires were run on the same platform as the roughly 670 first-cohort repertoires. Regarding the study as a whole: CMV antigen specificity was confirmed in vitro for a few CMV-associated chains. Rarity marked most TCR sequences, yet some public TCRs occurred in many donors.

From germline, CDR1 is MDHEN and CDR2 SYDVKM. Trimming removed 3 bases from V and 1 base from J, with 6 bases in between. This CDR3 spans 13 amino acids. A word on this clone: Its antigen remains unknown.

Separate from the roughly 700-subject first cohort was the approximately 130-subject validation cohort, to which the donors belonged. Repertoires were generated with immunoSEQ multiplex PCR, while TCRdb's copy carries only in-frame clones and drops some. In the table there are 200,000 to 300,000 clones, roughly 86% of which are singletons. Sequenced sample: PBMCs. This TCR was recovered from a woman in her 30s in good health and CMV-seropositive. The V gene is TRBV28, the J gene TRBJ1-1; TRBD1 might be the D (5 bases). CDR3 sequence reads: CASSLGGNTEAFF. The CDR3 bases are TGTGCCAGCAGTTTGGGGGGGAACACTGAAGCTTTCTTT.